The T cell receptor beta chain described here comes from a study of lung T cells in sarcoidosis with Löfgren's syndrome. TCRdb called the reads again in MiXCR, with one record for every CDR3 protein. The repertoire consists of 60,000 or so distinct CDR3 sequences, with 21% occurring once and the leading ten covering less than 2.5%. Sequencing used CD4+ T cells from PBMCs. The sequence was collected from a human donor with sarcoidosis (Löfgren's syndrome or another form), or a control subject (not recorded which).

The CDR3 is CASSMGEGTEAFF. The CDR3 DNA reads TGTGCCAGCAGTATGGGCGAGGGAACTGAAGCTTTCTTT. V is TRBV6-4 and J is TRBJ1-1; D is undetermined. Per the germline V gene, CDR1 is MRHNA and CDR2 is SNTAGT. This CDR3 has 13 residues. Between the trimmed V and J ends, which lost 5 bases and 5 bases, there was a span of 12 bases.